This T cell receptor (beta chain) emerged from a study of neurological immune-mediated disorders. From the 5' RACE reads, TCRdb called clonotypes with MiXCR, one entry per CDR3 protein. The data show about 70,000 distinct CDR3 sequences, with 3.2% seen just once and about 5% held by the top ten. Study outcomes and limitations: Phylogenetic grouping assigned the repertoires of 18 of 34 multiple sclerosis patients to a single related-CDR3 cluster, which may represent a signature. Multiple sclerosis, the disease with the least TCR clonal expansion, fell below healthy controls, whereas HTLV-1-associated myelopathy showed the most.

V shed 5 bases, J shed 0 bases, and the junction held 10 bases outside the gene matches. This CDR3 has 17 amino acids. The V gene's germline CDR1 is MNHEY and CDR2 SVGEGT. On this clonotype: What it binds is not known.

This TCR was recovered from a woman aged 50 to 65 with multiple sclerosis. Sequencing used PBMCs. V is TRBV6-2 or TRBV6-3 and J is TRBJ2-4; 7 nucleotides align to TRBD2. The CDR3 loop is CASSEDRGSLAKNIQYF. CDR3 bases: TGTGCCAGCAGTGAAGATCGCGGGAGCTTAGCCAAAAACATTCAGTACTTC.